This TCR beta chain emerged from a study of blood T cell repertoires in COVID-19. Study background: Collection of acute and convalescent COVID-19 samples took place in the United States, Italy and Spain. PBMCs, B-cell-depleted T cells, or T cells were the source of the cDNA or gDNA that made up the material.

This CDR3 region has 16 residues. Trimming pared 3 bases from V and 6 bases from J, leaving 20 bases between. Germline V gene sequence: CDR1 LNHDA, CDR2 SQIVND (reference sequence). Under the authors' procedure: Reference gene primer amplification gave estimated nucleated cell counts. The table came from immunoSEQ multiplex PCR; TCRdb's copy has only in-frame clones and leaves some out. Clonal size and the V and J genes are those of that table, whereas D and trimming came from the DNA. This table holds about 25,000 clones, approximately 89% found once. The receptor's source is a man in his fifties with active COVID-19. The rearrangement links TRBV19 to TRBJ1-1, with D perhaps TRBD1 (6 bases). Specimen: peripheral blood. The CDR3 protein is CASSIRGGAQVSEAFF. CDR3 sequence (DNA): TGTGCCAGTAGTATTAGGGGGGGGGCGCAGGTCTCTGAAGCTTTCTTT.